This entry features one T cell receptor (beta chain) sequence. Its specificity is unknown. Any gene name here is a mouse gene name. From the germline J gene comes the end of the CDR3, since the read stops 1 residue before it. The sample originates from a study of tissue T cells after allogeneic stem cell transplantation. Repertoires were generated with immunoSEQ multiplex PCR, while TCRdb's copy carries only in-frame clones and drops some. The sample lists roughly 8,000 clones, 36% occurring once. Time point defined: mouse harvest day 14 after allogeneic transplant. Mouse grafts combined 10^7 T-cell-depleted bone marrow cells with 10^6 splenic CD5+ T cells. Study observations and caveats: Some tissue clones might be persisting host cells; their alloreactivity or antigen specificity was not determined.

The CDR3 runs to 14 residues. J was trimmed by 3 bases and V by 8 bases; bases with no gene match: 4. Germline-derived CDR1 and CDR2 are KGHPV and FQNQEV (reference sequence). Sample: skin. The V gene is TRBV26, the J gene TRBJ1-4; 9 bases are a match to TRBD1. The receptor's source is a female BALB/c mouse given C57BL/6 T cells with graft-versus-host disease after an allogeneic hematopoietic cell transplant. The CDR3 loop is CASSGQGTNERLFF. The covered CDR3 bases are TGTGCCAGCTCGGGACAGGGCACCAACGAAAGATTATTT.